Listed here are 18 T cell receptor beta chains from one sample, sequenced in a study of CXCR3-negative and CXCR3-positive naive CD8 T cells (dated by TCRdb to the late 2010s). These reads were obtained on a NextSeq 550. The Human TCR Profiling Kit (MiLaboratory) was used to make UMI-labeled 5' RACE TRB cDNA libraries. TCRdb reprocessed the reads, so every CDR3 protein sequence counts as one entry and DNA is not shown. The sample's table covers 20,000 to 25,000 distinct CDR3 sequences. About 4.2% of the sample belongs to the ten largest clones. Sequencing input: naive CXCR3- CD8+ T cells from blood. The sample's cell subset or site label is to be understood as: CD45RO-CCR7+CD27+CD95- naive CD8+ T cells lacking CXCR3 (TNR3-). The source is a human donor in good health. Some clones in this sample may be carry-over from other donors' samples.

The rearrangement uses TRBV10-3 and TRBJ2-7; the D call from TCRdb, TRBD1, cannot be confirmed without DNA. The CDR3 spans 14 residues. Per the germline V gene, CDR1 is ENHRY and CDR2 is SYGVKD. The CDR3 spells CAIEYGGRGGEQYF.

The CDR3 reads CASSSINPDGQYF. The chain uses TRBV6-6 and TRBJ2-7. Germline CDR1 reads MNHNY; CDR2 reads SVGAGI (reference sequence). The CDR3 runs to 13 residues.

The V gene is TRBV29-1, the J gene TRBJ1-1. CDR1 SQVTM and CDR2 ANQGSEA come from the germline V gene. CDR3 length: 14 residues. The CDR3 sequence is CSVEGRQVNTEAFF.

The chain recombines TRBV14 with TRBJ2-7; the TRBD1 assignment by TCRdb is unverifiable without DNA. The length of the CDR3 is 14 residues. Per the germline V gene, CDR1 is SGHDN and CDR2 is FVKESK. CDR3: CASSHPWRAYEQYF. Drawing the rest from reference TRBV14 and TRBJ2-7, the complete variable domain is EAGVTQFPSHSVIEKGQTVTLRCDPISGHDNLYWYRRVMGKEIKFLLHFVKESKQDESGMPNNRFLAERTGGTYSTLKVQPAELEDSGVYFCASSHPWRAYEQYFGPGTRLTVT.

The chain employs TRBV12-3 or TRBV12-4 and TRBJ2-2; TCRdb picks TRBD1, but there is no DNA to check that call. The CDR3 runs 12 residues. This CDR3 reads CASSPRGGELFF.

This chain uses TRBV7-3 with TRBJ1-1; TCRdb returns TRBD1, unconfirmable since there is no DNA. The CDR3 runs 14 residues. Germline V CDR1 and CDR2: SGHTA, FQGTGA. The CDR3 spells CASSPQTGGTEAFF.

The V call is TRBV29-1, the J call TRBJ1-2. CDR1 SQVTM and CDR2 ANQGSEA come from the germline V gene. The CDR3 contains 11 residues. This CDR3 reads CSVERPNGYTF.

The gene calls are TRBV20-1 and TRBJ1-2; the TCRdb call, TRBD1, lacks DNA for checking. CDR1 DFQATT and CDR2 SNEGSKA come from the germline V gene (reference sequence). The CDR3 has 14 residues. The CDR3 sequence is CSAQSGGRNYGYTF.

The CDR3 spells CASSFSPISGANVLTF. The chain combines TRBV12-3 or TRBV12-4 with TRBJ2-6. This CDR3 is built from 16 residues.

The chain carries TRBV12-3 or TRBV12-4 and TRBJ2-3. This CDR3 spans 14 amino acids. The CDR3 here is CASSSDLDPDTQYF.

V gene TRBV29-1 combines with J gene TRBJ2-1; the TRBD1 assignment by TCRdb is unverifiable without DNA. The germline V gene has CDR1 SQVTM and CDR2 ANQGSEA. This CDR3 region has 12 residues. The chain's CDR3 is CSVEGLRSAALF.

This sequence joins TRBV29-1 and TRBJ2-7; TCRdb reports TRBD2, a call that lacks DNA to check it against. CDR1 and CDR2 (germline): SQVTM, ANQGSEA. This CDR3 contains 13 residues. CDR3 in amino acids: CSAYSGGHYEQYF.

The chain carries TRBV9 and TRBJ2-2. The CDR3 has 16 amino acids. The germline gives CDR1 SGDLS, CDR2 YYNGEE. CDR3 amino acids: CASSHRGNSVPGELFF.

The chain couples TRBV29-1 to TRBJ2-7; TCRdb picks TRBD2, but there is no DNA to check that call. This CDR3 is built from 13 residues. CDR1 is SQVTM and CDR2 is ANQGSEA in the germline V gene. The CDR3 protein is CSVEGLLPYEQYF.

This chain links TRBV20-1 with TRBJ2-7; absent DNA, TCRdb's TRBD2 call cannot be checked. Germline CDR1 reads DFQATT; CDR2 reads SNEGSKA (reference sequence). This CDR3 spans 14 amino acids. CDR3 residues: CSAFSGGNSYEQYF.

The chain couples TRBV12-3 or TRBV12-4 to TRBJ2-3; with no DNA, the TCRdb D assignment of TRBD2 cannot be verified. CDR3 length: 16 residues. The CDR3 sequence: CASSSGLAGGTDTQYF.

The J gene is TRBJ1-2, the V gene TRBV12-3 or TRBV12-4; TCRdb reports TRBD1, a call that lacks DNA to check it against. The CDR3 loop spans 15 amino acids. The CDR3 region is CASSLGGAANYGYTF.

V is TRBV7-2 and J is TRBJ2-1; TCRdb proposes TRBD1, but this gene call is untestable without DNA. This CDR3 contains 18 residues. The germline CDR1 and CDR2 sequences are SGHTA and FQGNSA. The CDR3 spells CASSPLTPRGGRPHEQFF.